A selection of T cell receptor beta chains follows, all from one sample in a study of blood T cell repertoires in COVID-19. The assay was immunoSEQ multiplex PCR, and TCRdb's table has in-frame clones only and misses some. Of approximately 150,000 clones listed, 84% are singletons. The source material was PBMCs or T cells enriched from blood (not recorded which). The receptors here all came from a man over 45 in a cohort exposed to, infected with or recovered from COVID-19 (not recorded which). CDR3s include the opening cysteine and the closing phenylalanine or tryptophan. Fields, in order: J gene, D gene, V gene, clone size, CDR3 protein, CDR3 DNA. D genes are given only for firm matches. Size tells how often a clone was seen (once, few, many) or the class of an expanded clone, and some rows leave it out.

>TRBJ1-1|-|TRBV5-1|once
CASTLGGTEAFF
TGCGCCAGCACCTTAGGGGGCACTGAAGCTTTCTTT
>TRBJ2-5|TRBD2|TRBV6-2/TRBV6-3|-
CASSDGLEETQYF
TGTGCCAGCAGTGATGGACTAGAAGAGACCCAGTACTTC
>TRBJ1-5|-|TRBV12-5|once
CASGFGDSGQPQHF
TGTGCTAGTGGTTTTGGAGATTCGGGACAGCCCCAGCATTTT
>TRBJ2-7|TRBD1|TRBV2|-
CASREGQGVSYEQYF
TGTGCCAGCAGGGAAGGACAGGGGGTCTCCTACGAGCAGTACTTC
>TRBJ1-5|TRBD1|TRBV6-5|-
CASRRTGSSNQPQHF
TGTGCCAGCAGACGGACAGGGAGCAGCAATCAGCCCCAGCATTTT
>TRBJ2-1|TRBD2|TRBV7-9|-
CASSLSGGYNEQFF
TGTGCCAGCAGCTTGAGCGGGGGTTACAATGAGCAGTTCTTC
>TRBJ1-2|TRBD1|TRBV5-5|-
CASRLQGAIGYTF
TGTGCCAGCAGGTTACAGGGGGCAATCGGCTACACCTTC
>TRBJ2-2|TRBD1|TRBV9|-
CASSVSGTGSTGELFF
TGTGCCAGCAGCGTATCGGGGACAGGATCTACCGGGGAGCTGTTTTTT
>TRBJ2-2|TRBD2|TRBV5-5|few
CASSLATSGGYTGELFF
TGTGCCAGCAGCTTGGCGACTAGCGGGGGCTACACCGGGGAGCTGTTTTTT
>TRBJ2-1|-|TRBV19|once
CASSTSTTNHNEQFF
TGTGCCAGTAGTACCTCCACGACTAACCACAATGAGCAGTTCTTC
>TRBJ1-5|-|TRBV28|-
CASSLRGSGENQPQHF
TGTGCCAGCAGTCTGAGGGGGTCCGGGGAAAATCAGCCCCAGCATTTT
>TRBJ2-3|-|TRBV6-5|once
CASARERTDTQYF
TGTGCCAGCGCGAGGGAGAGAACAGATACGCAGTATTTT
>TRBJ2-5|-|TRBV4-2|-
CASSQFWRGRGEQETQYF
TGTGCCAGCAGCCAATTCTGGCGGGGGCGAGGGGAGCAAGAGACCCAGTACTTC
>TRBJ2-7|-|TRBV6-5|-
CASSSRRTYEQYF
TGTGCCAGCAGTTCGAGGCGGACCTACGAGCAGTACTTC
>TRBJ2-5|-|TRBV28|-
CASSHTRRSETQYF
TGTGCCAGCAGTCATACTAGGAGGAGTGAGACCCAGTACTTC
>TRBJ2-1|-|TRBV24-1|-
CATSDGQKGRNEQFF
TGTGCCACCAGTGATGGACAGAAGGGTCGCAATGAGCAGTTCTTC
>TRBJ1-1|TRBD1|TRBV7-9|few
CASSLEGQGNTEAFF
TGTGCCAGCAGCTTGGAGGGACAGGGAAACACTGAAGCTTTCTTT
>TRBJ1-2|TRBD1|TRBV10-2|once
CASSWGQAANYGYTF
TGCGCCAGCAGTTGGGGACAGGCCGCTAACTATGGCTACACCTTC
>TRBJ2-3|-|TRBV5-8|-
CASSFEQGFTDTQYF
TGTGCCAGCAGCTTCGAACAGGGATTCACAGATACGCAGTATTTT
>TRBJ2-3|-|TRBV10-3|-
CAISDTESTDTQYF
TGTGCCATCAGTGATACCGAGAGCACAGATACGCAGTATTTT
>TRBJ1-2|-|TRBV7-9|-
CASSLSGVYGYTF
TGTGCCAGCAGCTTATCCGGAGTCTATGGCTACACCTTC
>TRBJ1-1|TRBD1|TRBV2|-
CASSWTGMNTEAFF
TGTGCCAGCAGTTGGACAGGGATGAACACTGAAGCTTTCTTT
>TRBJ1-5|-|TRBV7-6|-
CASSLDFESNQPQHF
TGTGCCAGCAGCTTGGACTTCGAAAGCAATCAGCCCCAGCATTTT
>TRBJ1-2|-|TRBV3-1/TRBV3-2|many
CASSQDGSRGGYTF
TGTGCCAGCAGCCAAGATGGTTCACGAGGTGGCTACACCTTC
>TRBJ1-6|-|TRBV5-1|-
CASSLARDNSPLHF
TGCGCCAGCAGCTTGGCCAGGGATAATTCACCCCTCCACTTT
>TRBJ1-1|TRBD1|TRBV7-8|-
CASSRRGGSEAFF
TGTGCCAGCAGCAGAAGAGGGGGCTCTGAAGCTTTCTTT
>TRBJ2-5|-|TRBV28|-
CASRGGQIQETQYF
TGTGCCAGCAGGGGGGGACAGATCCAAGAGACCCAGTACTTC
>TRBJ1-1|TRBD1|TRBV29-1|-
CSGRQGNTEAFF
TGCAGCGGGAGACAGGGGAACACTGAAGCTTTCTTT
>TRBJ1-2|-|TRBV6-5|-
CASSSPSRGAYGYTF
TGTGCCAGCAGTTCCCCGTCGCGGGGTGCCTATGGCTACACCTTC
>TRBJ1-6|-|TRBV30|-
CAWSTQSNSPLHF
TGTGCCTGGAGTACACAGAGTAATTCACCCCTCCACTTT
>TRBJ1-2|-|TRBV7-2|-
CASSSWTGGRDGYTF
TGTGCCAGCAGCTCCTGGACGGGAGGCAGAGATGGCTACACCTTC